This T cell receptor beta chain was profiled in a study of T cell clonality in common variable immunodeficiency. Sequenced by immunoSEQ multiplex PCR; TCRdb stores in-frame clones only, minus some. The table for this sample gives several thousand clones. Overall study findings and caveats: Fewer deletions and N-nucleotide insertions were reportedly seen in common variable immunodeficiency TCR beta sequences. CVID patient heterogeneity limited repertoire-clinical complication correlations.

Reduced serum IgG, IgA and/or IgM plus specific antibody deficiency defined CVID. Both groups were predominantly of Caucasian heritage. With respect to this clone: As yet, its antigen is unknown. Sequencing ends 3 residues short of the CDR3 end; the germline J gene provides the rest.

The CDR3 contains 15 residues. Germline-derived CDR1 and CDR2 are SGHTA and FQGNSA. J was trimmed by 3 bases and V by 5 bases; bases with no gene match: 6. The specimen sequenced was peripheral blood mononuclear cells. V usage is TRBV7-2 and J usage is TRBJ2-1; 8 nucleotides line up with TRBD1. The receptor was isolated from a human donor with common variable immunodeficiency. CDR3 bases read: TGTGCCAGCAGCCTTACCGGGACAGGCTACAATGAG. It translates to CASSLTGTGYNE. The whole CDR3 protein is CASSLTGTGYNEQFF.